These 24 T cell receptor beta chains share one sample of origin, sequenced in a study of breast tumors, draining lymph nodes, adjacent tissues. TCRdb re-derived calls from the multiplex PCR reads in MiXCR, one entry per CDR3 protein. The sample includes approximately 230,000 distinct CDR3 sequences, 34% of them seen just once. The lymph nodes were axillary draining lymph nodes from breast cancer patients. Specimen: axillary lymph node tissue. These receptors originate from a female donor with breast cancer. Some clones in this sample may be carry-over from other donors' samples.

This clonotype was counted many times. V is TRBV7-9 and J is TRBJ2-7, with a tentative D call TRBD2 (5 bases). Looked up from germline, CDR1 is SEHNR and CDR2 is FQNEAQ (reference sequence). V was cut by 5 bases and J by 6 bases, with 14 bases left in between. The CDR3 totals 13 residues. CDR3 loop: CASSPGVGSEQYF. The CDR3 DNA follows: TGTGCCAGCAGCCCCGGGGTTGGGAGCGAGCAGTACTTC.

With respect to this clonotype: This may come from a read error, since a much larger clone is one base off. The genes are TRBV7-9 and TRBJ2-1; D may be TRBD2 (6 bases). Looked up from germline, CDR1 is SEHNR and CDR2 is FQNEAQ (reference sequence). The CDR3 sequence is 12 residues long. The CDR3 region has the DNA TGTGCCAGCGGCTGGGGACTGAATGAGCAGTCCTTC. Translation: CASGWGLNEQSF.

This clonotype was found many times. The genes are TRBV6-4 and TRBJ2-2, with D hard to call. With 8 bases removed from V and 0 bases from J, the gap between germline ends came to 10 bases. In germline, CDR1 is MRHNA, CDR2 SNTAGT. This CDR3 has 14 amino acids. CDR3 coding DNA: TGTGCCAGCTTCCGGGTTGCGAACACCGGGGAGCTGTTTTTT. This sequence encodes CASFRVANTGELFF.

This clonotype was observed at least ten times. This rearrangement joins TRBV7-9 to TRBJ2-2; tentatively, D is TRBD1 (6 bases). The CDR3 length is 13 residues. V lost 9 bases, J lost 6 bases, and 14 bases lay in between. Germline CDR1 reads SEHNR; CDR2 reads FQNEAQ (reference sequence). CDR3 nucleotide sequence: TGTGCCAGTAGAAAACAGGGAGCCGGGGAGCTGTTTTTT. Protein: CASRKQGAGELFF. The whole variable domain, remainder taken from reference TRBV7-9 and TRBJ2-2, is DTGVSQNPRHKITKRGQNVTFRCDPISEHNRLYWYRQTLGQGPEFLTYFQNEAQLEKSRLLSDRFSAERPKGSFSTLEIQRTEQGDSAMYLCASRKQGAGELFFGEGSRLTVL.

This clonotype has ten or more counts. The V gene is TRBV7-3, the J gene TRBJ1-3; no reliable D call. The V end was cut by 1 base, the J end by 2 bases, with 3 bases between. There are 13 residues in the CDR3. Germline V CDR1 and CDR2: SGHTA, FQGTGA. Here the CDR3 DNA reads TGTGCCAGCAGCTTAAACCCTGGAAACACCATATATTTT. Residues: CASSLNPGNTIYF.

CDR3 DNA sequence: TGCAGTGCGGGGACAACCCGGGGCACTGAAGCTTTCTTT. This encodes CSAGTTRGTEAFF. The rearrangement uses TRBV20-1 and TRBJ1-1, with D perhaps TRBD1 (6 bases). The CDR3 consists of 13 residues. With 6 bases removed from V and 4 bases from J, the gap between germline ends came to 15 bases. Germline lookup yields CDR1 DFQATT and CDR2 SNEGSKA (reference sequence).

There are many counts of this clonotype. This CDR3 reads CASSQRGTNEKLFF. CDR3 DNA sequence: TGTGCCAGCAGCCAGAGGGGAACTAATGAAAAACTGTTTTTT. This chain connects TRBV3-1 to TRBJ1-4, with a weak D call TRBD1 (5 bases). CDR3 length equals 14 residues. V lost 3 bases, J lost 1 base, and 6 bases lay in between. Germline V CDR1 and CDR2: LGHDT, YNNKEL (reference sequence).

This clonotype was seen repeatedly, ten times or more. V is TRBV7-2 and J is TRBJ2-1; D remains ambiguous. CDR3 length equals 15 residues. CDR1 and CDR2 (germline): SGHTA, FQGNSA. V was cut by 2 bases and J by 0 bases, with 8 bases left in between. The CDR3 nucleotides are TGTGCCAGCAGCTTAAGGCAAGCCTCCTACAATGAGCAGTTCTTC. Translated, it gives CASSLRQASYNEQFF.

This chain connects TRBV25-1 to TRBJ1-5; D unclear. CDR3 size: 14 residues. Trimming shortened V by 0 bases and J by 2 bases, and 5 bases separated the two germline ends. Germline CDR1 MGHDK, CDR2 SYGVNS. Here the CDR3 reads CASSEYGGNQPQHF. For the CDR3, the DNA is TGTGCCAGCAGTGAATATGGGGGCAATCAGCCCCAGCATTTT.

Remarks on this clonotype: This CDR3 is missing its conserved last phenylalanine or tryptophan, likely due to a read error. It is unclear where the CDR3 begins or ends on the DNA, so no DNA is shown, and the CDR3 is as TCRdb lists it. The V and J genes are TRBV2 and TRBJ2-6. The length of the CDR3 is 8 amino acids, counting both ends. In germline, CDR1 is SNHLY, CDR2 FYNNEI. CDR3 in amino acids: CASSLQTS.

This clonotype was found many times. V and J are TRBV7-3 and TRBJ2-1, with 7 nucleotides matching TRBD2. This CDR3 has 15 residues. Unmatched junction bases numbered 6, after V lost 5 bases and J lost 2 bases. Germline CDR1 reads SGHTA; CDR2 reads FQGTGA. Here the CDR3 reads CASSARLAAYNEQFF. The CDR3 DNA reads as TGTGCCAGCAGCGCCCGACTAGCCGCCTACAATGAGCAGTTCTTC.

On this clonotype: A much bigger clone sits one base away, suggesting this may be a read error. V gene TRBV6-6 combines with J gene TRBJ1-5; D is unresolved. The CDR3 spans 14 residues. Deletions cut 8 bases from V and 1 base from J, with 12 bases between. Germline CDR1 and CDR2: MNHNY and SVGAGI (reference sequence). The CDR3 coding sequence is TGTGCCAGCGGTTGGACGGGGAGCAATCAGCCCCAGCATTTT. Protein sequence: CASGWTGSNQPQHF.

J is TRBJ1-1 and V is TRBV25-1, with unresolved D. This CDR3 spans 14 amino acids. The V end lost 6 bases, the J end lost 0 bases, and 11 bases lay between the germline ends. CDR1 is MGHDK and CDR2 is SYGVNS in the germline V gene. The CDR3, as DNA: TGTGCCAGCAGCTACGGTTTGGTGAACACTGAAGCTTTCTTT. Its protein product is CASSYGLVNTEAFF.

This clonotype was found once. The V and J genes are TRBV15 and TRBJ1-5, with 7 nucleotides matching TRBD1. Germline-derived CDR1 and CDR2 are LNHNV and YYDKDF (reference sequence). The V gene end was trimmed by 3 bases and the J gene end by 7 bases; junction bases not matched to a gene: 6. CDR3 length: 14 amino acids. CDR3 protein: CATSSPDRDQPQHF. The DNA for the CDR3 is TGTGCCACCAGCAGCCCCGACAGGGACCAGCCCCAGCATTTT.

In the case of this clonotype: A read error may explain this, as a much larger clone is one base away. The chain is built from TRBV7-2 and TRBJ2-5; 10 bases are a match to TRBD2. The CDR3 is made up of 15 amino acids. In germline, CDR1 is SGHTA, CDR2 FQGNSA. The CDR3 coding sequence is TGTGCCAGCAGCTTAGTCCCTAGCGGGGGAGAGACCCAGCCCTTC. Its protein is CASSLVPSGGETQPF.

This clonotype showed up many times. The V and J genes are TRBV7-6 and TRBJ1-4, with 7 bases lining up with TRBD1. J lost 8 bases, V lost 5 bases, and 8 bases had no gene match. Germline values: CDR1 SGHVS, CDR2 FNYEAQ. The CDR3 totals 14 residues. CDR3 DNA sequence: TGTGCCAGCAGCCCGACAGGGAAGGGGGAAAAACTGTTTTTT. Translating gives CASSPTGKGEKLFF.

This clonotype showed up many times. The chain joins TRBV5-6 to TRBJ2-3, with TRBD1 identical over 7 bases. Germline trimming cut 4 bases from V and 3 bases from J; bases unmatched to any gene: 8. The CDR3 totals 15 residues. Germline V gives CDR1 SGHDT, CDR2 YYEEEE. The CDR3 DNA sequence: TGTGCCAGCAGCCCACTGGGACAGCGAACAGATACGCAGTATTTT. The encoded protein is CASSPLGQRTDTQYF.

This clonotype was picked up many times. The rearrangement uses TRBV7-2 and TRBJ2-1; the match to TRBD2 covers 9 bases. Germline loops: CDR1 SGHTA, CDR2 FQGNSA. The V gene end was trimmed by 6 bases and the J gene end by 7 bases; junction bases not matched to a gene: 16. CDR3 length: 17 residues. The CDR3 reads CASRPPKAGGQHNEQFF. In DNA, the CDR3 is TGTGCCAGCAGACCCCCAAAAGCGGGGGGCCAGCATAATGAGCAGTTCTTC.

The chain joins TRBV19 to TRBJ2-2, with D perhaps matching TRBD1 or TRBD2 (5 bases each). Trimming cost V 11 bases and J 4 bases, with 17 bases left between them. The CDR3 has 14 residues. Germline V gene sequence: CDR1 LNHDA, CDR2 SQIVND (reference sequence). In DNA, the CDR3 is TGTGCCTCCTCGCCCGGGGCACTCACCGGGGAGCTGTTTTTT. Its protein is CASSPGALTGELFF.

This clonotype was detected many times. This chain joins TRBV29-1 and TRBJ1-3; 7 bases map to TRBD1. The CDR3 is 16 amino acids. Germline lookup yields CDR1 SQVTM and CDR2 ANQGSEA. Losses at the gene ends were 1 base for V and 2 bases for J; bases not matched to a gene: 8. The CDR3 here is CSVEGKGGKAGNTIYF. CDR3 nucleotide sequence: TGCAGCGTTGAAGGGAAAGGGGGCAAGGCTGGAAACACCATATATTTT.

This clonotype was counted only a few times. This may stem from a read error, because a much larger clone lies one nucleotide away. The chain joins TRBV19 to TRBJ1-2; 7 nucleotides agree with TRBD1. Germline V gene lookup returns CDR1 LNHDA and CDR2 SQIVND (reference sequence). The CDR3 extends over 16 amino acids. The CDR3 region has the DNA TGTGCCAGTAGTATAACAGGGGCAGCTCCTAACTATGGCTACGCCTTC. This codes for CASSITGAAPNYGYAF.

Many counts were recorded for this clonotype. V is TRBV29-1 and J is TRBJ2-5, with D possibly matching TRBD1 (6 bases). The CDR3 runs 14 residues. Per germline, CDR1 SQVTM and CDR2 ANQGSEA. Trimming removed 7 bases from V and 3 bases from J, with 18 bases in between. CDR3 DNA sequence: TGCAGCGCCCCCAATACCGGGACAAAAGAGACCCAGTACTTC. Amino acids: CSAPNTGTKETQYF.

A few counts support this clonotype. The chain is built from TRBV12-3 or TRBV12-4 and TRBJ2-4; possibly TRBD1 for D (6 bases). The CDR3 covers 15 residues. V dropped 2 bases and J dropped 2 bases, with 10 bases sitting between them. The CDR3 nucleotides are TGTGCCAGCAGTTTAAGGGGACATCCCAAAAACATTCAGTACTTC. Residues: CASSLRGHPKNIQYF.

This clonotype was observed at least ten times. CDR3 amino acids: CASSSGLAGDRYEQYF. CDR3 in DNA: TGTGCCAGCAGCTCGGGACTAGCGGGGGACCGCTACGAGCAGTACTTC. The rearrangement uses TRBV7-2 and TRBJ2-7; 14 bases map to TRBD2. CDR1 and CDR2 from the germline V gene are SGHTA and FQGNSA. The length of the CDR3 is 16 residues. J lost 3 bases, V lost 4 bases, and 5 bases had no gene match.